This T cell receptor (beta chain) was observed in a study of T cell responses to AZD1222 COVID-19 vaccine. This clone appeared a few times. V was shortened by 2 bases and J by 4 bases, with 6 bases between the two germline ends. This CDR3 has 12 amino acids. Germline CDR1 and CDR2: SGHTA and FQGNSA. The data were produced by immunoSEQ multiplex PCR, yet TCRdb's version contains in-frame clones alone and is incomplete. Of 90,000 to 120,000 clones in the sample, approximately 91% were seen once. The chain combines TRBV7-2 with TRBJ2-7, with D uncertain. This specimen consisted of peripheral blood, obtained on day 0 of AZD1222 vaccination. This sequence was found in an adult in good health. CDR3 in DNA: TGTGCCAGCAGCTTAAAGGAGTACGAGCAGTACTTC. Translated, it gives CASSLKEYEQYF.